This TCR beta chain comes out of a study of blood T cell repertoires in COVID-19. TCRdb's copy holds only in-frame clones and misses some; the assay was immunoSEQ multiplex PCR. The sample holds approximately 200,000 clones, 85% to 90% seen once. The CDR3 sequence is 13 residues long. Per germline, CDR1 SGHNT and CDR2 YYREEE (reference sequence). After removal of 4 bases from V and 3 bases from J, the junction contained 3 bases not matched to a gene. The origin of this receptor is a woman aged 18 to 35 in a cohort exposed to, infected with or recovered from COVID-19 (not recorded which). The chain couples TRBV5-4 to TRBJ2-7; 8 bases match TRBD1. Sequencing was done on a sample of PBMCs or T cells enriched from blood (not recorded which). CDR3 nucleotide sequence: TGTGCCAGCAGCAAGGGACAGGACTACGAGCAGTACTTC. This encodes CASSKGQDYEQYF.